The 14 T cell receptor beta chains below were found in one sample sequenced in a study of cytomegalovirus exposure and HLA in healthy donors. The primer mix had 60 Vbeta and 13 Jbeta primers. Sequenced by immunoSEQ multiplex PCR; TCRdb stores in-frame clones only, minus some. Of about 130,000 clones listed, roughly 82% are singletons. The sample was PBMCs. These receptors were collected from a woman aged 55-70 years in good health and CMV-seropositive.

The rearrangement joins TRBV5-6 to TRBJ2-2; a possible D gene is TRBD1 (5 bases). Per the germline V gene, CDR1 is SGHDT and CDR2 is YYEEEE. The V gene lost 4 bases and the J gene lost 6 bases, with 16 bases spanning the gap. This CDR3 has 15 residues. CDR3 amino acids: CASSIRQTKAGELFF. The CDR3, as DNA: TGTGCCAGCAGCATCCGACAGACGAAGGCCGGGGAGCTGTTTTTT.

This rearrangement joins TRBV4-2 to TRBJ2-7; 7 bases are a match to TRBD2. The CDR3 is made up of 15 amino acids. CDR1 is LGHNA and CDR2 is YNFKEQ in the germline V gene. The V and J ends lost 1 base and 0 bases, in that order; junction bases with no gene match: 3. Here the CDR3 reads CASSQVASGSYEQYF. The CDR3 bases are TGTGCCAGCAGCCAAGTGGCTAGCGGCTCCTACGAGCAGTACTTC.

The chain recombines TRBV7-2 with TRBJ2-6, with 11 bases fitting TRBD2. The J segment lost 2 bases and the V segment lost 5 bases, leaving 11 bases of the junction unmatched. The CDR3 is 19 amino acids. Germline lookup yields CDR1 SGHTA and CDR2 FQGNSA. The CDR3: CASSAGLAVLEAGANVLTF. CDR3 bases: TGTGCCAGCAGCGCGGGACTAGCGGTACTGGAGGCTGGGGCCAACGTCCTGACTTTC.

V and J are TRBV5-5 and TRBJ1-6; no definite D call. From germline, CDR1 is SGHKS and CDR2 YYEKEE (reference sequence). This CDR3 is built from 16 residues. Trimming pared 2 bases from V and 7 bases from J, leaving 16 bases between. The CDR3 reads CASSFEFRGPNSPLHF. The CDR3 nucleotides read TGTGCCAGCAGCTTTGAATTTCGAGGTCCCAATTCACCCCTCCACTTT.

V is TRBV12-5 and J is TRBJ1-2; D ambiguous. The V end lost 5 bases, the J end lost 8 bases, and 18 bases lay between the germline ends. The germline V gene has CDR1 LGHNT and CDR2 FRNRAP. The CDR3 is made up of 14 amino acids. Here the CDR3 reads CASGAQGPEGGYTF. CDR3 coding DNA: TGTGCTAGTGGTGCACAAGGGCCGGAGGGAGGCTACACCTTC.

The rearrangement links TRBV30 to TRBJ1-4; tentatively, D is TRBD1 (5 bases). The germline V gene has CDR1 GTSNPN and CDR2 SVGIG (reference sequence). With 5 bases removed from V and 0 bases from J, the gap between germline ends came to 13 bases. The CDR3 totals 15 residues. Written as DNA, the CDR3 is TGTGCCTGGGGTCCTTGGGGGGCAACTAATGAAAAACTGTTTTTT. It yields the protein CAWGPWGATNEKLFF.

The V gene is TRBV10-3, the J gene TRBJ1-2, with D hard to call. V lost 2 bases and J lost 3, with 16 bases in between. The CDR3 extends over 16 amino acids. Germline CDR1 ENHRY, CDR2 SYGVKD. CDR3 sequence: CAISEATSRGYYGYTF. The CDR3 DNA reads TGTGCCATCAGTGAGGCCACATCACGGGGTTACTATGGCTACACCTTC.

The J gene is TRBJ1-2, the V gene TRBV4-1, with 7 bases fitting TRBD1. V dropped 1 base and J dropped 6; count of bases not matched to a gene: 8. The germline V gene encodes CDR1 MGHRA and CDR2 YSYEKL. CDR3 size: 15 residues. The CDR3 spells CASSQVGTAKDGYTF. The DNA for the CDR3 is TGCGCCAGCAGCCAAGTAGGGACAGCCAAGGATGGCTACACCTTC.

The chain has TRBV2 and TRBJ2-1; 7 nucleotides align to TRBD2. The V segment lost 10 bases and the J segment 6 bases; nucleotides outside the gene matches: 9. The CDR3 totals 13 residues. The germline V gene encodes CDR1 SNHLY and CDR2 FYNNEI. The CDR3 nucleotides read TGTGCCACGAGCGGGAACCTTAGCAATGAGCAGTTCTTC. The encoded protein is CATSGNLSNEQFF.

This clone is a singleton in its sample. The chain has TRBV30 and TRBJ1-5, with 11 nucleotides matching TRBD1. V gave up 2 bases and J gave up 0 bases; unmatched junction bases: 9. Germline V gene data show CDR1 as GTSNPN and CDR2 as SVGIG (reference sequence). The length of the CDR3 is 18 residues. CDR3 DNA sequence: TGTGCCTGGAGTCCATGGACAGGGGGCGTTAATAGCAATCAGCCCCAGCATTTT. Encoded protein: CAWSPWTGGVNSNQPQHF.

The chain has TRBV7-2 and TRBJ1-2; possibly TRBD1 for D (6 bases). Germline V gene lookup returns CDR1 SGHTA and CDR2 FQGNSA. The CDR3 has 15 residues. Trimming cost V 0 bases and J 7 bases, with 15 bases left between them. The CDR3 bases are TGTGCCAGCAGCTTAGCGGGCCAGGGGAGAAGTGGCTACACCTTC. Residues: CASSLAGQGRSGYTF.

This chain joins TRBV5-4 and TRBJ2-7, with D possibly matching TRBD1 (6 bases). Germline V gene sequence: CDR1 SGHNT, CDR2 YYREEE (reference sequence). The CDR3 has 15 amino acids. V was shortened by 0 bases and J by 7 bases, with 17 bases between the two germline ends. The CDR3 loop reads CASSLDQGPRLEQYF. CDR3 nucleotide sequence: TGTGCCAGCAGCTTGGATCAGGGGCCGAGGCTGGAGCAGTACTTC.

The J gene is TRBJ1-1, the V gene TRBV5-6; no clear D gene. This CDR3 contains 15 residues. Trimming took 1 base from V and 1 from J, leaving 11 bases between them. CDR1 and CDR2 from the germline V gene are SGHDT and YYEEEE. In nucleotides, the CDR3 is TGTGCCAGCAGCTTGTTTGGTAGTTCGAACACTGAAGCTTTCTTT. Its translation is CASSLFGSSNTEAFF.

The chain uses TRBV6-1 and TRBJ2-5, with 9 bases matching TRBD1. In germline, CDR1 is MNHNS, CDR2 SASEGT. Trimming cost V 3 bases and J 10 bases; bases outside gene matches: 9. CDR3 length: 14 amino acids. This CDR3 reads CASSEHPGQGRQYF. CDR3 DNA sequence: TGTGCCAGCAGTGAGCATCCGGGACAGGGTCGCCAGTACTTC.